Listed below are T cell receptor beta chains from one sample, sequenced in a study of lymphopenia after photon versus proton radiotherapy. The method was immunoSEQ multiplex PCR; TCRdb's version includes in-frame clones alone and lacks a portion of them. Among fewer than 65,000 clones listed, roughly 86% were seen once. This material consisted of peripheral blood, taken from a patient treated with photon-based radiotherapy. The receptors were gathered from a man aged 35 to 55 with gastric cancer. Each CDR3 is given with its conserved first and last residue.

>TRBV19|TRBJ1-6
CASNWDRRNSPLHF
>TRBV7-2|TRBJ1-3
CASSLTSWNTIYF
>TRBV11-2|TRBJ2-5
CASTGQSSETQYF
>TRBV30|TRBJ1-2
CAWCPSGLAPYGYTF
>TRBV2|TRBJ2-3
CASSSGEDTQYF
>TRBV7-8|TRBJ1-2
CASSLSRSYGYTF
>TRBV2|TRBJ2-3
CASSDRQGVTDTQYF
>TRBV5-1|TRBJ2-7
CASSVGQGASYEQYF
>TRBV5-4|TRBJ1-6
CASSLAGGMNSPLHF
>TRBV9|TRBJ2-1
CASSVLAVQHNEQFF